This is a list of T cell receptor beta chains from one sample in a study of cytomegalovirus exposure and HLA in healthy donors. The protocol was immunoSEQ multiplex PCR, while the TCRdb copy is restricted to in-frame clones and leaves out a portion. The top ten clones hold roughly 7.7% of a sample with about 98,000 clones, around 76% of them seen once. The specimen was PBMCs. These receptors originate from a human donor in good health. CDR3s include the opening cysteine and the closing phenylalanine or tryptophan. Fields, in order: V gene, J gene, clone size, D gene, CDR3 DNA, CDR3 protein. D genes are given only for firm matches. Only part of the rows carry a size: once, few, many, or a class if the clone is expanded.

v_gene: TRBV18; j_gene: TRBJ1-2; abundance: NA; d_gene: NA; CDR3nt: TGTGCCAGCTCACCAGGCAGGGGCTATGGCTACACCTTC; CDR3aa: CASSPGRGYGYTF
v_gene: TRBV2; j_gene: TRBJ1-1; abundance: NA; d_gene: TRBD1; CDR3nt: TGTGCCAGCACGGGGACAGGACTGAACACTGAAGCTTTCTTT; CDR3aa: CASTGTGLNTEAFF
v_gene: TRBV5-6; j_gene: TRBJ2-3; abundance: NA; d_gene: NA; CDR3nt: TGTGCCAGCAGCTTGGGGGCGGGGGCACGTAGCACAGATACGCAGTATTTT; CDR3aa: CASSLGAGARSTDTQYF
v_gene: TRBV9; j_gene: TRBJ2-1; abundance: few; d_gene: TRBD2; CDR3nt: TGTGCCAGCAGCTTGCGGACTAGCTACAATGAGCAGTTCTTC; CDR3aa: CASSLRTSYNEQFF
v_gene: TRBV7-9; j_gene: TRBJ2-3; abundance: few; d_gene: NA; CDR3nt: TGTGCCAGCAGCACCGGGACTCTCAGCACAGATACGCAGTATTTT; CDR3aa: CASSTGTLSTDTQYF
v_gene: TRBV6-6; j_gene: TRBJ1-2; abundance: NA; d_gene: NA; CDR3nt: TGTGCCAGCAGTCCGCGACGGGACTATGGCTACACCTTC; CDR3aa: CASSPRRDYGYTF
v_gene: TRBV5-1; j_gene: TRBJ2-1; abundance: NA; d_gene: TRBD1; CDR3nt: TGCGCCAGCAGCTGGGACAGGCTTGTATTCAGCAATGAGCAGTTCTTC; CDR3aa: CASSWDRLVFSNEQFF
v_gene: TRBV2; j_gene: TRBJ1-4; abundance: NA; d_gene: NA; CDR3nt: TGTGCCAGCAGTTGGTCAGGGGTTAATGAAAAACTGTTTTTT; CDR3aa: CASSWSGVNEKLFF
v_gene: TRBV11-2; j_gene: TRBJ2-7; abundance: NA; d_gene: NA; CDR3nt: TGTGCCAGCAGCTACAGGGCTACACTTTTTTCCTACGAGCAGTACTTC; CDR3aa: CASSYRATLFSYEQYF
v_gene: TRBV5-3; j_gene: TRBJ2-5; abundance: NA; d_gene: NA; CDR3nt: TGTGCCAGAAGCTGGGCGGGAACCTCCAGGTCATGCCAAGAGACCCAGTACTTC; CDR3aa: CARSWAGTSRSCQETQYF
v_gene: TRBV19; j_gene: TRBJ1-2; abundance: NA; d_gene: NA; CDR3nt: TGTGCCAGTAGTGCACTTGCGGGGACGCACTATGGCTACACCTTC; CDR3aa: CASSALAGTHYGYTF
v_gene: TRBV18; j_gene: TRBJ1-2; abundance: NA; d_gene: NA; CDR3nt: TGTGCCAGCTCACCACCGTCCAGGGTGGGTGGCTACACCTTC; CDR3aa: CASSPPSRVGGYTF
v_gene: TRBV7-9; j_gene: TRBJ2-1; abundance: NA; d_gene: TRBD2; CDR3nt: TGTGCCAGCAGCGATCCCCCGGGACTAGCGGGGGTTGAGCAGTTCTTC; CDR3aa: CASSDPPGLAGVEQFF
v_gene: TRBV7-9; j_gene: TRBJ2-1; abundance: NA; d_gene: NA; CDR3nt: TGTGCCAGCAGCCCGCCCCTATACAATGAGCAGTTCTTC; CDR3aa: CASSPPLYNEQFF
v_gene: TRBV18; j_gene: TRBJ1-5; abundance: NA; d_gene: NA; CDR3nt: TGTGCCAGCTCCTGGGGCAGAAGCAATCAGCCCCAGCATTTT; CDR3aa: CASSWGRSNQPQHF
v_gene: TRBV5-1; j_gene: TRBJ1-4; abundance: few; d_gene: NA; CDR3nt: TGCGCCAGCAGCAACACCCCAACTAATGAAAAACTGTTTTTT; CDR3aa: CASSNTPTNEKLFF
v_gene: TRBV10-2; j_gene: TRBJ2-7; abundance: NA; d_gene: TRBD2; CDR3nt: TGCGCCAGCAGTGAGTCTAGCGGGCCCGCCTACGAGCAGTACTTC; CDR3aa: CASSESSGPAYEQYF
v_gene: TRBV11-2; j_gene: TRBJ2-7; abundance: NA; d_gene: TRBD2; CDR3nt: TGTGCCAGCAGCTTAGGTCTAGCGGGGGAGCAGTACTTC; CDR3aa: CASSLGLAGEQYF
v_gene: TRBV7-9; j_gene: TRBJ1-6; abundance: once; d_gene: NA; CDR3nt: TGTGCCAGCAGCACCGGGGGGAACTCCTATAATTCACCCCTCCACTTT; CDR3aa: CASSTGGNSYNSPLHF
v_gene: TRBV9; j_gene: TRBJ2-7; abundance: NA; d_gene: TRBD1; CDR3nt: TGTGCCAGCAGTGGGACAGCTCAGCTCCACGAGCAGTACTTC; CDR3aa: CASSGTAQLHEQYF
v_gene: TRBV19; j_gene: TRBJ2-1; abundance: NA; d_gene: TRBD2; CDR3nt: TGTGCCAGTAGTACTCCCTCCGGGACTAGCGGGGGTTCTTACAATGAGCAGTTCTTC; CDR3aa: CASSTPSGTSGGSYNEQFF
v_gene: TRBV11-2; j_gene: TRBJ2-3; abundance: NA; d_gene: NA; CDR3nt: TGTGCCAGCAGCACCGGACAGTCGACCACAGATACGCAGTATTTT; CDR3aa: CASSTGQSTTDTQYF
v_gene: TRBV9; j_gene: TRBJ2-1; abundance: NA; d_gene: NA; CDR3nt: TGTGCCAGCAGCCTACCCCTGGGCGGGTCAAACAATGAGCAGTTCTTC; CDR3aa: CASSLPLGGSNNEQFF
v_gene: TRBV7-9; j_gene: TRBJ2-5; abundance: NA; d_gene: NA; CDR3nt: TGTGCCAGCAGGTGGACAGACCAAGAGACCCAGTACTTC; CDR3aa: CASRWTDQETQYF
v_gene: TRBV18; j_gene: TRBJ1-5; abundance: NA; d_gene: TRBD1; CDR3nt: TGTGCCAGCTCACCGACAGGGGGCGATCAGCCCCAGCATTTT; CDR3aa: CASSPTGGDQPQHF
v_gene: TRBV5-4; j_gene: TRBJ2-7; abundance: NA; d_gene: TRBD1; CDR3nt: TGTGCCAGCAGCTCATACCCGGGACAGGGGGCACGGGAGCAGTACTTC; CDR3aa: CASSSYPGQGAREQYF
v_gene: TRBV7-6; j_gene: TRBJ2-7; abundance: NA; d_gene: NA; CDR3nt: TGTGCCAGCAGCGTAGGGGCGGACTACGAGCAGTACTTC; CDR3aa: CASSVGADYEQYF
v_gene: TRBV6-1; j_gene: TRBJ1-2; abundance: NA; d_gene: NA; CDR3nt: TGTGCCAGCAGCCCCGGGGGGACTAACTATGGCTACACCTTC; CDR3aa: CASSPGGTNYGYTF
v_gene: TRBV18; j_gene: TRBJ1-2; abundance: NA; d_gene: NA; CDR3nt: TGTGCCAGCTCACCACCGTCCAGGGAAAACTATGGCTACACCTTC; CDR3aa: CASSPPSRENYGYTF
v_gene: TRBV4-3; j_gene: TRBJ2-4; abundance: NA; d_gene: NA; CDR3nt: TGCGCCAGCAGCCATGAGACAGCACTAGCCAAAAACATTCAGTACTTC; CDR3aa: CASSHETALAKNIQYF
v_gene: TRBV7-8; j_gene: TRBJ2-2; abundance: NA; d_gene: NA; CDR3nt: TGTGCCAGCAGGAATAGAGGCACCGGGGAGCTGTTTTTT; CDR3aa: CASRNRGTGELFF
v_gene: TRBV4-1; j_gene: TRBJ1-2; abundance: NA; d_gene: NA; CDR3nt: TGCGCCAGCAGCCAGGAAACAGGATTCTATGGCTACACCTTC; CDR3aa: CASSQETGFYGYTF
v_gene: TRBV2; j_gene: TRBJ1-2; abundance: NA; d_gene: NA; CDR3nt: TGTGCCAGCAGCGGGACAACTAACTATGGCTACACCTTC; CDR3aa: CASSGTTNYGYTF
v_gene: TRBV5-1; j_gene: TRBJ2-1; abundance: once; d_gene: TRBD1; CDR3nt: TGCGCCAGCAGCACCTCGGGACAGGGGGTCAACAATGAGCAGTTCTTC; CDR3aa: CASSTSGQGVNNEQFF
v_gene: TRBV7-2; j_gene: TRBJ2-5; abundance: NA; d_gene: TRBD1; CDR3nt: TGTGCCAGCAGCATTCTGGGACAGGGGTCGACCCAGTACTTC; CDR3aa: CASSILGQGSTQYF
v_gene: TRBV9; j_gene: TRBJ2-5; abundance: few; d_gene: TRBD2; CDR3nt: TGTGCCAGCAGCGTATCAGCGGGGGCCGAGCAAGAGACCCAGTACTTC; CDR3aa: CASSVSAGAEQETQYF
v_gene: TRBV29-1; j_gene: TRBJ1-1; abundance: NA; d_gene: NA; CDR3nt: TGCAGCGTCGCCAGTACAGGGATGAACACTGAAGCTTTCTTT; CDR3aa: CSVASTGMNTEAFF
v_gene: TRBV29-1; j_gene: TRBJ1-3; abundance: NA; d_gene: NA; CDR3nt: TGCAGCGTTGAAATCCAGGCTGGAAACACCATATATTTT; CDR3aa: CSVEIQAGNTIYF
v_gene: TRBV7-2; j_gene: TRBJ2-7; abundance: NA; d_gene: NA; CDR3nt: TGTGCCAGCAGCTTAGTCGTCTACGAGCAGTACTTC; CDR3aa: CASSLVVYEQYF
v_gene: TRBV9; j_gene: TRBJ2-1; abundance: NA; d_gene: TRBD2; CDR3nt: TGTGCCAGCAGCGTAGGAACATCTAGCGGACTTTACAATGAGCAGTTCTTC; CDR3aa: CASSVGTSSGLYNEQFF
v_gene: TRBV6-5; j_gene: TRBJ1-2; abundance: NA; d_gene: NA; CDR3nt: TGTGCCAGCAGTTACTCCAGCGGGCAGGGCATCTATGGCTACACCTTC; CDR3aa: CASSYSSGQGIYGYTF
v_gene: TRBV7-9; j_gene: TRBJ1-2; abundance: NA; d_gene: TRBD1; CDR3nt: TGTGCCAGCAGCCCCGGGACAGGGGGCGACTATGGCTACACCTTC; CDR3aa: CASSPGTGGDYGYTF
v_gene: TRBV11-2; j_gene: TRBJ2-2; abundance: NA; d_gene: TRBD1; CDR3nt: TGTGCCAGCAGCACATACAGGGGGGCGAACACCGGGGAGCTGTTTTTT; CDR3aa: CASSTYRGANTGELFF
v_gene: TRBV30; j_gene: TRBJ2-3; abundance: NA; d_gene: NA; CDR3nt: TGTGCCTGGAGGAAGGTGGCTAGCAGCACAGATACGCAGTATTTT; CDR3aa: CAWRKVASSTDTQYF
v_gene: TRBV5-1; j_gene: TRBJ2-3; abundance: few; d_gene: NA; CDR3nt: TGCGCCAGCAGCTTGTCCCAGGGCCGGGCAGATACGCAGTATTTT; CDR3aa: CASSLSQGRADTQYF
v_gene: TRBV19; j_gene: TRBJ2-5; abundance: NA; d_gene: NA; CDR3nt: TGTGCCAGTAGTACAGGCCCGCGAGTGGAGACCCAGTACTTC; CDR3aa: CASSTGPRVETQYF
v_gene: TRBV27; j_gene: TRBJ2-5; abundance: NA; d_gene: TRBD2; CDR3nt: TGTGCCAGCAGTTTTAGCGGGAGGGAGACCCAGTACTTC; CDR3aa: CASSFSGRETQYF
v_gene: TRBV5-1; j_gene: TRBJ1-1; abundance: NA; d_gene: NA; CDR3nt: TGCGCCAGCAGCTTGGCAGGACAGCCCAGTAACACTGAAGCTTTCTTT; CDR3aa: CASSLAGQPSNTEAFF
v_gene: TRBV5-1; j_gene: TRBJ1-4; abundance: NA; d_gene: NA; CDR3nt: TGCGCCAGCAGCTTTTCCTTAGGGCGGGCAACTAATGAAAAACTGTTTTTT; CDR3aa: CASSFSLGRATNEKLFF
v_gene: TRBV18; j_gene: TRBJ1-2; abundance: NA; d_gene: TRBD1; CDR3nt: TGTGCCAGCTCACCAGAGGACAGGGCAGACTATGGCTACACCTTC; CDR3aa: CASSPEDRADYGYTF
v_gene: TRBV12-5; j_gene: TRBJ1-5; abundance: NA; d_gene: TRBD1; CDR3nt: TGTGCTAGTGGCCCCGGGACAGGGGCCAATCAGCCCCAGCATTTT; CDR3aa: CASGPGTGANQPQHF